A single sample gave rise to the 23 T cell receptor beta chains below, sequenced in a study of control samples from healthy donors and cancer patients. The table came from immunoSEQ multiplex PCR; TCRdb's copy has only in-frame clones and leaves some out. The sample holds around 180,000 clones, around 90% seen once. Material for sequencing was blood. The source is a woman aged 25 to 45 in good health.

The genes are TRBV7-2 and TRBJ2-5; 10 positions match TRBD2. The CDR3 has 14 amino acids. CDR1 is SGHTA, CDR2 FQGNSA, per germline. The trim removed 4 bases at V and 5 bases at J, leaving 4 bases unmatched. CDR3 nucleotides: TGTGCCAGCAGCTCTTTACTAGCGGGGGAGACCCAGTACTTC. This translates into CASSSLLAGETQYF.

This chain connects TRBV27 to TRBJ1-1, with D tentatively TRBD1 (6 bases). CDR3 size: 12 residues. CDR1 and CDR2 from the germline V gene are MNHEY and SMNVEV (reference sequence). Between the trimmed V and J ends, which lost 6 bases and 6 bases, there was a span of 11 bases. CDR3 nucleotide sequence: TGTGCCAGCAGGCATCAGGGGTCTGAAGCTTTCTTT. Translating gives CASRHQGSEAFF.

The chain has TRBV24-1 and TRBJ2-7; D is unclear. The V end lost 4 bases, the J end lost 2 bases, and 14 bases lay between the germline ends. The germline V gene has CDR1 KGHDR and CDR2 SFDVKD. The CDR3 is 15 amino acids. The CDR3 nucleotides are TGTGCCACCAGTGACACCCGGGCATTGACCTACGAGCAGTACTTC. Translating it yields CATSDTRALTYEQYF.

This rearrangement joins TRBV10-3 to TRBJ2-7; D is undetermined. The ends were cut back, 0 bases at V and 6 bases at J, with 12 bases in the middle. There are 14 residues in the CDR3. In germline, CDR1 is ENHRY, CDR2 SYGVKD. The CDR3 region has the DNA TGTGCCATCAGTGAGTCGAATCGTGCCAGCGAGCAGTACGTC. This gives the protein CAISESNRASEQYV.

This rearrangement joins TRBV13 to TRBJ1-2, with 7 nucleotides matching TRBD1. CDR1 and CDR2 (germline): PRHDT, FYEKMQ (reference sequence). The J segment lost 5 bases and the V segment lost 5 bases, leaving 14 bases of the junction unmatched. The CDR3 totals 16 residues. The DNA for the CDR3 is TGTGCCAGCAGCCCCAGGGACAGCCTCATTTTATATGGCTACACCTTC. Encoded protein: CASSPRDSLILYGYTF. Full variable domain (missing parts from reference TRBV13 and TRBJ1-2): AAGVIQSPRHLIKEKRETATLKCYPIPRHDTVYWYQQGPGQDPQFLISFYEKMQSDKGSIPDRFSAQQFSDYHSELNMSSLELGDSALYFCASSPRDSLILYGYTFGSGTRLTVV.

The chain has TRBV3-1 (or the pseudogene TRBV3-2) and TRBJ2-1; a weak D match, TRBD2 (5 bases). The CDR3 covers 15 residues. Per the germline V gene, CDR1 is LGHDT and CDR2 is YNNKEL (reference sequence). Trimming removed 4 bases at V and 6 bases at J, with 16 bases between. This CDR3 reads CASSPYLASRNEQFF. DNA of the CDR3: TGTGCCAGCAGCCCTTATCTAGCTAGCCGCAATGAGCAGTTCTTC.

J is TRBJ2-3 and V is TRBV18; maybe TRBD2 (5 bases). V gave up 1 base and J gave up 4 bases, with 12 bases separating them. The CDR3 runs to 15 residues. CDR1 is KGHSH, CDR2 LQKENI, per germline. Here the CDR3 DNA reads TGTGCCAGCTCACCACGCGGGTTTGGGGCAGATACGCAGTATTTT. It codes for CASSPRGFGADTQYF.

This rearrangement joins TRBV2 to TRBJ1-2; 9 bases align to TRBD1. V was pared by 5 bases and J by 4 bases, with 11 bases of the junction left unmatched. In germline, CDR1 is SNHLY, CDR2 FYNNEI. The CDR3 spans 16 residues. The CDR3 nucleotides read TGTGCCAGCAGTTCCAAAGGGACAGGGCTCTTCTATGGCTACACCTTC. Its protein product is CASSSKGTGLFYGYTF.

V is TRBV6-1 and J is TRBJ1-2; TRBD1 is a possible D gene (6 bases). CDR1 and CDR2 from the germline V gene are MNHNS and SASEGT. V dropped 2 bases and J dropped 4 bases, with 8 bases sitting between them. The CDR3 is 13 residues long. The CDR3 spells CASSETGLYGYTF. DNA of the CDR3: TGTGCCAGCAGTGAAACAGGGCTCTATGGCTACACCTTC.

V usage is TRBV27 and J usage is TRBJ2-2; 10 positions agree with TRBD2. The CDR3 consists of 17 residues. Germline CDR1 MNHEY, CDR2 SMNVEV (reference sequence). Trimming removed 2 bases from V and 4 bases from J; junction bases left unmatched: 7. CDR3 in DNA: TGTGCCAGCAGTTTAAGGCTAGCGGGGGCTCTCACCGGGGAGCTGTTTTTT. As protein: CASSLRLAGALTGELFF.

In DNA, the CDR3 is TGTGCCAGCAGCGTTCGCGACCCCGGGACCCATCCGATCCCGGACTCTGGGGCCAACGTCCTGACTTTC. Translating it yields CASSVRDPGTHPIPDSGANVLTF. This sequence joins TRBV9 and TRBJ2-6; D may match TRBD1 or TRBD2 (5 bases each). Germline CDR1 SGDLS, CDR2 YYNGEE. The V gene lost 2 bases and the J gene lost 0 bases, with 30 bases spanning the gap. This CDR3 is built from 23 residues.

This clone was picked up one time. This chain uses TRBV5-3 with TRBJ2-1, with 7 bases matching TRBD1. TRBV5-3 is annotated as an ORF whose role is uncertain. CDR3 size: 20 residues. V trimming: 0 bases; J trimming: 4 bases; junction bases outside the gene matches: 19. CDR3 sequence: CARSLGVRTKTGSLYNEQFF. CDR3 sequence (DNA): TGTGCCAGAAGCTTGGGGGTCCGAACTAAGACAGGGTCCCTTTACAATGAGCAGTTCTTC.

The genes are TRBV19 and TRBJ1-4; no definite D call. CDR1 is LNHDA and CDR2 is SQIVND in the germline V gene (reference sequence). The CDR3 spans 12 residues. The V end was cut by 5 bases, the J end by 6 bases, with 7 bases between. CDR3 amino acids: CASSPFDEKLFF. CDR3 nucleotides: TGTGCCAGTAGTCCCTTTGATGAAAAACTGTTTTTT.

The chain carries TRBV29-1 and TRBJ1-1; 9 bases match TRBD1. The CDR3 has 12 amino acids. CDR1 is SQVTM, CDR2 ANQGSEA, per germline. The J segment lost 3 bases and the V segment lost 6 bases, leaving 2 bases of the junction unmatched. CDR3 coding DNA: TGCAGCGTGAGGACAGGGGACACTGAAGCTTTCTTT. It yields the protein CSVRTGDTEAFF.

The rearrangement uses TRBV4-1 and TRBJ2-5; 8 bases agree with TRBD2. Trimming took 0 bases from V and 5 from J; bases not matched to a gene: 5. The length of the CDR3 is 15 residues. CDR1 and CDR2 (germline): MGHRA, YSYEKL. CDR3 in amino acids: CASSQDGRASETQYF. CDR3 in DNA: TGCGCCAGCAGCCAAGACGGGAGGGCCTCTGAGACCCAGTACTTC.

The chain employs TRBV7-8 and TRBJ1-3; 7 nucleotides align to TRBD1. CDR3 length equals 16 residues. J lost 4 bases, V lost 5 bases, and 11 bases had no gene match. The germline V gene has CDR1 SGHVS and CDR2 FQNEAQ. Here the CDR3 reads CASSNPEGAGGNTIYF. DNA for the CDR3: TGTGCCAGCAGCAACCCTGAGGGGGCCGGAGGAAACACCATATATTTT.

The chain recombines TRBV5-6 with TRBJ1-2, with D possibly TRBD1 on 6 matching bases. CDR1 is SGHDT, CDR2 YYEEEE, per germline. The CDR3 spans 15 residues. V shed 1 base and J shed 1 base, with 11 bases lying between them. The CDR3, as DNA: TGTGCCAGCAGCTTGAGCGGGGACATTAACTATGGCTACACCTTC. This codes for CASSLSGDINYGYTF.

J is TRBJ2-7 and V is TRBV28, with 9 bases that match TRBD2. The CDR3 extends over 15 amino acids. The ends lost 1 base at V and 1 base at J; junction bases unmatched: 2. Germline V gene lookup returns CDR1 MDHEN and CDR2 SYDVKM. The CDR3 reads CASSLLAGASYEQYF. As DNA, the CDR3 is TGTGCCAGCAGTTTATTAGCGGGAGCGTCCTACGAGCAGTACTTC.

V gene TRBV28 combines with J gene TRBJ1-2; D possibly corresponds to TRBD1 (5 bases). CDR3 size: 14 residues. V was cut by 1 base and J by 5 bases, with 11 bases left in between. Germline assignment: CDR1 MDHEN and CDR2 SYDVKM. CDR3 region: CASSLYGAPYGYTF. The CDR3 DNA reads TGTGCCAGCAGTTTATATGGGGCACCGTATGGCTACACCTTC.

The genes are TRBV7-9 and TRBJ2-7; possibly TRBD1 or TRBD2 for D (5 bases each). V was shortened by 5 bases and J by 2 bases, with 13 bases between the two germline ends. CDR1 and CDR2 from the germline V gene are SEHNR and FQNEAQ (reference sequence). The CDR3 runs to 14 residues. The CDR3 sequence is CASSGSGTPYEQYV. The CDR3 region has the DNA TGTGCCAGCAGCGGGTCCGGGACCCCCTACGAGCAGTACGTC.

The gene calls are TRBV7-9 and TRBJ2-2, with TRBD1 matching over 7 bases. V lost 4 bases and J lost 1; bases outside the gene matches: 6. Germline loops: CDR1 SEHNR, CDR2 FQNEAQ (reference sequence). The CDR3 covers 16 residues. Here the CDR3 reads CASSSRGQRNTGELFF. CDR3 DNA: TGTGCCAGCAGCTCCCGGGGACAGAGGAACACCGGGGAGCTGTTTTTT.

The J gene is TRBJ1-1, the V gene TRBV4-1, with 8 bases identical to TRBD1. There are 16 residues in the CDR3. V shed 0 bases, J shed 2 bases, and the junction held 5 bases outside the gene matches. Germline lookup yields CDR1 MGHRA and CDR2 YSYEKL. As DNA, the CDR3 is TGCGCCAGCAGCCAAGATCGGCAGGGGGCTAACACTGAAGCTTTCTTT. Translated, it gives CASSQDRQGANTEAFF.

The rearrangement joins TRBV7-9 to TRBJ1-2; a weak D match, TRBD1 (6 bases). The V gene lost 5 bases and the J gene lost 6 bases, with 19 bases spanning the gap. CDR1 and CDR2 from the germline V gene are SEHNR and FQNEAQ (reference sequence). The CDR3 length is 15 residues. CDR3 sequence: CASSPLTDSEHGYTF. The DNA of the CDR3 is TGTGCCAGCAGCCCCCTAACGGACAGTGAGCATGGCTACACCTTC.